This T cell receptor beta chain stems from a study of cytomegalovirus exposure and HLA in healthy donors. The CDR3 has 16 residues. Trimming at V came to 5 bases and at J to 0 bases, leaving 6 bases not matched to a gene. Germline assignment: CDR1 SGHVS and CDR2 FQNEAQ. Both 60 Vbeta primers and 13 Jbeta primers went into the PCR. Authors' data handling: A later analysis counted some 87 million unique TCR beta chains, about 11 million shared. Repertoires were generated with immunoSEQ multiplex PCR, while TCRdb's copy carries only in-frame clones and drops some. V, J and clone size are taken as reported in that table, and D and trimming were inferred from the DNA itself. This table holds about 200,000 clones, approximately 85% found once. Concerning this clone itself: Its target is not known.

Healthy individuals who donated bone marrow served as the donors. Broader study findings: Data from an earlier analysis indicated that most TCR beta V segments were productive either about 90% or about 30% of the time. There were about 160 TCR beta chains listed as cytomegalovirus-associated.

Sequenced sample: PBMCs. The source of this sequence is a girl aged 10-17 years in good health and CMV-seropositive. This rearrangement joins TRBV7-8 to TRBJ2-1; 8 positions match TRBD2. In nucleotides, the CDR3 is TGTGCCAGCAGCCCTGGCGGGGGGTTCTCCTACAATGAGCAGTTCTTC. It specifies CASSPGGGFSYNEQFF.